Sequencing of this TCR beta chain was carried out in a study of blood T cell repertoires in COVID-19. The assay was immunoSEQ multiplex PCR, and TCRdb's table has in-frame clones only and misses some. The repertoire holds 230,000 or so clones, with roughly 84% as singletons. This clone appeared once. The TCR was taken from a woman aged 40 to 50 who had recovered from COVID-19. Sequenced input: peripheral blood.

The CDR3 spells CASSLRTSGGADYNEQFF. The CDR3 region has the DNA TGTGCCAGCAGCTTAAGAACTAGCGGGGGGGCAGATTACAATGAGCAGTTCTTC. The chain joins TRBV7-3 to TRBJ2-1, with TRBD2 identical over 13 bases. Germline V gives CDR1 SGHTA, CDR2 FQGTGA. This CDR3 is 18 amino acids long. V dropped 1 base and J dropped 4; count of bases not matched to a gene: 7.